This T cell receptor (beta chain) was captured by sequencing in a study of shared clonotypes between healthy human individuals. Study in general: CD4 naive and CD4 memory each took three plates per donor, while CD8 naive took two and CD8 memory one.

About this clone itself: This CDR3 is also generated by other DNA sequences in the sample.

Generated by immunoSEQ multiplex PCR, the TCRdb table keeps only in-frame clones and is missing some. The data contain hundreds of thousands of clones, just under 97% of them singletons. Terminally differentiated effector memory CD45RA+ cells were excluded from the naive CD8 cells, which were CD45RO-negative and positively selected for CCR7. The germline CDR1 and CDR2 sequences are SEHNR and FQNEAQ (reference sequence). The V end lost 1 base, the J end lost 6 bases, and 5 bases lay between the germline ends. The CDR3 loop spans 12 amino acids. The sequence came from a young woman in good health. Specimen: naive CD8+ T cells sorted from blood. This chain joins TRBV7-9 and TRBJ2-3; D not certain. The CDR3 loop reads CASSLGADTQYF. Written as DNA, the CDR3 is TGTGCCAGCAGCTTAGGAGCCGATACGCAGTATTTT.